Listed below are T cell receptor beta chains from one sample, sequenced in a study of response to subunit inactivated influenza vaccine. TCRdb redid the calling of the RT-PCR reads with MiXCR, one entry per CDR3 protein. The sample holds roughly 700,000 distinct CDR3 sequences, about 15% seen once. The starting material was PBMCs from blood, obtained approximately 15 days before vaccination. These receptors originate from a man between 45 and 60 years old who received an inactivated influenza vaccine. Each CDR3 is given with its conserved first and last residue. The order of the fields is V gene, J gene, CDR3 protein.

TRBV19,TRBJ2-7,CASSTGTGWYEQYF
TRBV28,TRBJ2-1,CASSSFGGRSSYNEQFF
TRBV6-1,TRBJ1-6,CASSEAGRTNSPLHF
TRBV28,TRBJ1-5,CASSFLGLSYSNQPQHF
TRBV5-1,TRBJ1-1,CASSAGSTGNTEAFF
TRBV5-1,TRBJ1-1,CASSGGLTDTEAFF
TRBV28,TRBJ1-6,CASSLPAGQGGSPLHF
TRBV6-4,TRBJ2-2,CASSYDLTGDTGELFF
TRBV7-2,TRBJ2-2,CASSGTSSSGELFF
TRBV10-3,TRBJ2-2,CAISESRSAMAGELFF
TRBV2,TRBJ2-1,CASSRANYNEQFF
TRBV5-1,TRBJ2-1,CASSGGGSGRAHEQFF
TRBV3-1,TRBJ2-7,CASSQGLAGDYEQYF
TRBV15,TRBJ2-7,CATSRDLGQGAIEQYF
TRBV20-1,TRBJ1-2,CSAPGQGYGYTF
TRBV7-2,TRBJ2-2,CASSLRTSGTGELFF
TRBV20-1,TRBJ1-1,CSARMSGRNTEAFF
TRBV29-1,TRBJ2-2,CSVVTGTSGLTGELFF
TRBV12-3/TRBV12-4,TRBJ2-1,CASSLLAGGVHNEQFF
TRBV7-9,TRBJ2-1,CASSRDRDNEQFF
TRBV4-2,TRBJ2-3,CASSQEGWRGGADTQYF
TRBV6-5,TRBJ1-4,CASSHQPRVEIGEKLFF
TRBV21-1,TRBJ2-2,CASSFRDRDTGELFF
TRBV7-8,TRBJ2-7,CASSLQGAFHEQYF
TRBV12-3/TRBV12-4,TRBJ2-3,CASSFVRSRVGTDTQYF
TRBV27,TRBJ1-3,CASSVTVTGNTIYF
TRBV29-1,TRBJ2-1,CSVEDRDGYNEQFF
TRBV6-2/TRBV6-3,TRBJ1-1,CASSSGQGVAEAFF
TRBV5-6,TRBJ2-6,CASSLASRAWANVLTF
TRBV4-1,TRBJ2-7,CASSPKGLYEQYF
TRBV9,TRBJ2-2,CASSVALISSGANTGELFF
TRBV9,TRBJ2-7,CASSVTGLAGREQYF
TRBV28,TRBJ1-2,CASSNGQGRYGYTF
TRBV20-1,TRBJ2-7,CSARDLEREYEQYF
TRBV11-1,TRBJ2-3,CASSSPGTQKPTGLSTDTQYF
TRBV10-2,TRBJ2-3,CASSEFARGGDTQYF
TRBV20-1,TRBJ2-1,CSARDLYPSGGAGNEQFF
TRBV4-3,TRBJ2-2,CASSEILATGELFF
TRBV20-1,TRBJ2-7,CSARDRSNYEQYF
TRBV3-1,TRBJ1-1,CASSQYQGTEAFF
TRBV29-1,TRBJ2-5,CSGERSFGETQYF